This T cell receptor (beta chain) was sequenced for a study of Ad26.COV2.S vaccination and SARS-CoV-2 variants. Across the whole study: Enrolled in COV1001, the donor was in the Ad26.COV2.S trial arm, which received the vaccine. Findings and caveats of the study: Reportedly, after vaccination the spike-specific CD8+ and CD4+ T cell responses displayed substantial breadth.

Details on this clone: Its antigen remains unidentified.

Treatment given: about 20 received Ad26.COV2.S at low or high dose, single or two shots; five or six received placebo; per-sample allocation not given. The study sampled participants on day 63 after the first vaccine or placebo injection. CDR3 length: 16 amino acids. J was trimmed by 4 bases and V by 2 bases; bases with no gene match: 8. CDR1 KGHSH and CDR2 LQKENI come from the germline V gene. Assay used: immunoSEQ multiplex PCR; TCRdb lists only in-frame clones, some missing. The table lists some 250,000 clones, 88% of them singletons. Sequencing was performed on peripheral blood, taken in a trial of Ad26.COV2.S vaccine versus placebo. The V call is TRBV18, the J call TRBJ2-1; 7 bases map to TRBD1. This receptor was obtained from a person between 18 and 60 years old who received the Ad26.COV2.S COVID-19 vaccine or a placebo. This CDR3 reads CASSPRGRRDYNEQFF. For the CDR3, the DNA is TGTGCCAGCTCACCAAGGGGGCGGAGAGATTACAATGAGCAGTTCTTC. Full variable domain (outside the CDR3, taken from reference TRBV18 and TRBJ2-1): NAGVMQNPRHLVRRRGQEARLRCSPMKGHSHVYWYRQLPEEGLKFMVYLQKENIIDESGMPKERFSAEFPKEGPSILRIQQVVRGDSAAYFCASSPRGRRDYNEQFFGPGTRLTVL.